The clone carrying this T cell receptor (beta chain) was seen at least ten times. What it recognizes is unknown. RNA transcripts yielded amplified TCR beta CDR3 regions. First-round RT-PCR relied on HTBI primers, and a second-round multiplex PCR came next. From the multiplex PCR reads, TCRdb called clonotypes with MiXCR, one entry per CDR3 protein. Among about 1.1 million distinct CDR3 sequences listed, roughly 35% were seen once. With V trimmed by 4 bases and J by 1 base, 4 bases remained unmatched. Germline-derived CDR1 and CDR2 are SEHNR and FQNEAQ (reference sequence). The CDR3 has 15 amino acids. This entry is derived from a study of Graves' ophthalmopathy and Graves' hyperthyroidism. Study overall: Hyperthyroidism is called stable when no ophthalmopathy develops within 18 months of follow-up. Study observations and caveats: The model flagged ophthalmopathy progression at 65% to 71% sensitivity and roughly 72% specificity.

Newly diagnosed, the hyperthyroidism patients had under 2 months' duration and were aged 18 to 65. V gene TRBV7-9 combines with J gene TRBJ2-7, with 10 bases fitting TRBD1. Sequences were obtained from peripheral blood or thyroid tissue (not recorded which). The TCR comes from an adult man with Graves' hyperthyroidism. The CDR3 sequence is CASSSGQGISYEQYF. Here the CDR3 DNA reads TGTGCCAGCAGCTCGGGACAGGGGATTTCCTACGAGCAGTACTTC.